This entry lists 17 T cell receptor beta chains sequenced from one sample in a study of PD-L1 blockade in urothelial cancer. The method was immunoSEQ multiplex PCR; TCRdb's version includes in-frame clones alone and lacks a portion of them. The sample consists of about 70,000 clones, roughly 80% of them appearing once. The material sequenced was PBMCs, taken around atezolizumab (anti-PD-L1) treatment. These receptors were collected from a man between 65 and 79 years old with urothelial cancer.

This rearrangement joins TRBV5-1 to TRBJ2-5; 7 bases are a match to TRBD1. The CDR3 runs to 14 residues. Germline CDR1 and CDR2: SGHRS and YFSETQ. The junction had 3 bases not matched to a gene; V was cut back by 0 bases and J by 4 bases. The CDR3 sequence is CASSLGGGGETQYF. CDR3 nucleotides: TGCGCCAGCAGCTTGGGAGGGGGCGGAGAGACCCAGTACTTC.

J is TRBJ2-1 and V is TRBV9; 10 nucleotides line up with TRBD2. The V gene's germline CDR1 is SGDLS and CDR2 YYNGEE. V was clipped by 4 bases and J by 7 bases; unmatched bases: 2. CDR3 size: 13 residues. CDR3 sequence: CASSQGLANEQFF. The CDR3 coding sequence is TGTGCCAGCAGCCAGGGACTAGCGAATGAGCAGTTCTTC.

This chain uses TRBV18 with TRBJ1-5; possible D gene TRBD1, 6 bases. CDR1 KGHSH and CDR2 LQKENI come from the germline V gene. The CDR3 loop spans 16 amino acids. V was clipped by 3 bases and J by 1 base, with 13 bases between them. DNA of the CDR3: TGTGCCAGCTCACCCGCAGGGGCCCTGAGCAATCAGCCCCAGCATTTT. Protein: CASSPAGALSNQPQHF.

V is TRBV27 and J is TRBJ2-7; D possibly corresponds to TRBD1 (6 bases). CDR1 and CDR2 (germline): MNHEY, SMNVEV (reference sequence). Between the trimmed V and J ends, which lost 2 bases and 5 bases, there was a span of 10 bases. CDR3 length: 13 residues. The CDR3 nucleotides read TGTGCCAGCAGTTTAACAGGGATCCACGAGCAGTACTTC. Translating gives CASSLTGIHEQYF.

The rearrangement uses TRBV27 and TRBJ2-3; possible D gene TRBD1, 6 bases. The CDR3 contains 16 residues. Trimming stripped 5 bases from V and 6 bases from J, with 21 bases between. Germline V gene sequence: CDR1 MNHEY, CDR2 SMNVEV (reference sequence). Here the CDR3 reads CASSPNPGARLDTQYF. DNA for the CDR3: TGTGCCAGCAGTCCTAACCCAGGGGCACGGCTGGATACGCAGTATTTT.

The chain is built from TRBV9 and TRBJ2-3; 8 bases fit TRBD1. This CDR3 has 16 residues. The germline V gene has CDR1 SGDLS and CDR2 YYNGEE. Unmatched junction bases numbered 5, after V lost 2 bases and J lost 0 bases. The CDR3, as DNA: TGTGCCAGCAGCGTCGACAGGGGCCTGAGCACAGATACGCAGTATTTT. Protein product: CASSVDRGLSTDTQYF. The variable domain in full, with the rest retrieved from reference TRBV9 and TRBJ2-3, is DSGVTQTPKHLITATGQRVTLRCSPRSGDLSVYWYQQSLDQGLQFLIQYYNGEERAKGNILERFSAQQFPDLHSELNLSSLELGDSALYFCASSVDRGLSTDTQYFGPGTRLTVL.

This chain connects TRBV28 to TRBJ1-2, with D maybe TRBD1 (6 bases). In germline, CDR1 is MDHEN, CDR2 SYDVKM. This CDR3 spans 16 amino acids. The germline V and J ends were trimmed by 8 bases and 6 bases, with 25 bases remaining between them. The CDR3 DNA reads as TGTGCCAGCCTCAAACCCCTTGGGGGCCCTGTAGATGGCTACACCTTC. This gives the protein CASLKPLGGPVDGYTF.

This chain uses TRBV5-1 with TRBJ1-2; TRBD1 matches 7 bases. The CDR3 consists of 15 residues. V lost 6 bases, J lost 0 bases, and 8 bases stayed unmatched. CDR1 is SGHRS, CDR2 YFSETQ, per germline. CDR3 sequence: CASTRGDLANYGYTF. CDR3 bases: TGCGCCAGCACCAGGGGGGACCTAGCTAACTATGGCTACACCTTC. Combining the CDR3 with reference TRBV5-1 and TRBJ1-2 gives the whole variable domain KAGVTQTPRYLIKTRGQQVTLSCSPISGHRSVSWYQQTPGQGLQFLFEYFSETQRNKGNFPGRFSGRQFSNSRSEMNVSTLELGDSALYLCASTRGDLANYGYTFGSGTRLTVV.

The rearrangement joins TRBV18 to TRBJ1-2, with D perhaps matching TRBD1 (6 bases). CDR3 length equals 13 residues. Germline V gives CDR1 KGHSH, CDR2 LQKENI. V was trimmed by 5 bases and J by 5 bases, leaving 12 bases between them. The DNA for the CDR3 is TGTGCCAGCTCAAGGACAGATACTTATGGCTACACCTTC. Protein product: CASSRTDTYGYTF.

The rearrangement uses TRBV5-1 and TRBJ1-6, with 7 bases lining up with TRBD1. The germline CDR1 and CDR2 sequences are SGHRS and YFSETQ. The CDR3 has 16 amino acids. Trimming removed 0 bases from V and 7 bases from J; junction bases left unmatched: 7. As DNA, the CDR3 is TGCGCCAGCAGCTTGGTAACAGGGGATAAAAATTCACCCCTCCACTTT. The encoded protein is CASSLVTGDKNSPLHF.

The chain has TRBV6-1 and TRBJ2-3, with D possibly TRBD1 on 6 matching bases. This CDR3 region has 14 residues. Germline V gene sequence: CDR1 MNHNS, CDR2 SASEGT. V shed 6 bases and J shed 4 bases, with 14 bases lying between them. As DNA, the CDR3 is TGTGCCAGCAGACAGGGTGGGGGCCCAGATACGCAGTATTTT. This encodes CASRQGGGPDTQYF.

The V and J genes are TRBV9 and TRBJ2-2; a weak D match, TRBD2 (6 bases). Germline CDR1 SGDLS, CDR2 YYNGEE. The length of the CDR3 is 17 residues. Trimming took 3 bases from V and 6 from J, leaving 21 bases between them. Here the CDR3 DNA reads TGTGCCAGCAGCGCCTTCTCGGGGCTAGCGAGCCCCGGGGAGCTGTTTTTT. It codes for CASSAFSGLASPGELFF.

The chain uses TRBV13 and TRBJ2-5; 7 bases agree with TRBD2. Germline values: CDR1 PRHDT, CDR2 FYEKMQ (reference sequence). V shed 0 bases, J shed 5 bases, and the junction held 6 bases outside the gene matches. The CDR3 contains 15 residues. As DNA, the CDR3 is TGTGCCAGCAGCTTAGGGGTGGCGGGAGCTGAGACCCAGTACTTC. It codes for CASSLGVAGAETQYF.

This chain links TRBV27 with TRBJ2-1; D call uncertain. V gave up 4 bases and J gave up 8 bases, with 6 bases separating them. Germline V gene data show CDR1 as MNHEY and CDR2 as SMNVEV (reference sequence). The CDR3 runs to 11 residues. DNA of the CDR3: TGTGCCAGCAGTTCTGGCTATGAGCAGTTCTTC. Translation: CASSSGYEQFF.

The chain links TRBV28 to TRBJ1-1; TRBD1 might be the D (5 bases). V lost 7 bases and J lost 1, with 13 bases in between. CDR3 length: 14 amino acids. The germline CDR1 and CDR2 sequences are MDHEN and SYDVKM. The CDR3 region is CASTLGGGNTEAFF. DNA for the CDR3: TGTGCCAGCACCTTGGGCGGGGGGAACACTGAAGCTTTCTTT.

This clone has only a few counts. The rearrangement joins TRBV7-6 to TRBJ1-1; 10 bases map to TRBD1. The CDR3 spans 16 residues. The V segment lost 0 bases and the J segment 5 bases; nucleotides outside the gene matches: 6. In germline, CDR1 is SGHVS, CDR2 FNYEAQ. The CDR3 DNA follows: TGTGCCAGCAGCTTAGCCGGGACAGGGGCGGGGACTGAAGCTTTCTTT. Residues: CASSLAGTGAGTEAFF.

The rearrangement links TRBV5-1 to TRBJ1-2, with D perhaps matching TRBD1 (6 bases). The CDR3 consists of 15 residues. Per germline, CDR1 SGHRS and CDR2 YFSETQ. V dropped 0 bases and J dropped 7 bases, with 16 bases sitting between them. The CDR3 DNA reads as TGCGCCAGCAGCTTGGCCGGACAGATTGAAACTGGCTACACCTTC. Amino acids: CASSLAGQIETGYTF.